The source of this T cell receptor (beta chain) is a study of vaccination and CD4 T cells after COVID-19. Study at large: Nasal swab PCR detected SARS-CoV-2 in convalescent patients, who comprised several mild cases and one severe case. Whole-study findings and limits: Convalescent patients' vaccine-specific clones were spike mono-reactive in 304 of 307 cases.

Worth noting for this clonotype: Its antigen remains unknown.

The V end lost 3 bases, the J end lost 7 bases, and 4 bases lay between the germline ends. The CDR3 runs 12 residues. Germline CDR1 reads LNHDA; CDR2 reads SQIVND (reference sequence). Sequence data for DNA of cultured CD4+ T cells were generated by the Oncomine TCR Beta short-read assay. TCRdb redid the calling of the PCR reads with MiXCR, one entry per CDR3 protein. The sample has tens of thousands of distinct CDR3 sequences, around a third seen once. Noted time point: late sampling 161 to 241 days after vaccination in a few convalescent patients. The treatment here: approximately nine-day PBMC culture with coronavirus spike peptide pools or control peptides (ViraFEST assay).

Sequencing used CD4+ T cells from blood, cultured in vitro, obtained about 7 months after SARS-CoV-2 vaccination. This clonotype was obtained from a human donor who had recovered from COVID-19. The chain links TRBV19 to TRBJ1-6; D gene uncertain. The DNA for the CDR3 is TGTGCCAGTAGTATGAGGAATTCACCCCTCCACTTT. Translated: CASSMRNSPLHF.